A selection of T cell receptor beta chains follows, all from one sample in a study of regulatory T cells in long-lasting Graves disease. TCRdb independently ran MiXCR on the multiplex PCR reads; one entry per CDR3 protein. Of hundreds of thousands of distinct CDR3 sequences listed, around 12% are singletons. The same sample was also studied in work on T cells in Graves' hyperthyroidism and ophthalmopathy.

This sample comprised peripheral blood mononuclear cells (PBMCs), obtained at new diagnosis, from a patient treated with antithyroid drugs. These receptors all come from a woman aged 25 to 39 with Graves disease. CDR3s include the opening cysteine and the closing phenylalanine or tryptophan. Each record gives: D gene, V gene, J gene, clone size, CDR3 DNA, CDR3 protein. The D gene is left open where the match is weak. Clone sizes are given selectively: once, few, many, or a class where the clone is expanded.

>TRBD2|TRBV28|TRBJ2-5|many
TGTGCCAGCAGAATAGCGGGAGGGCCTAGGGAGACCCAGTACTTC
CASRIAGGPRETQYF
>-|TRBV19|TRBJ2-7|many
TGTGCCAGTAGTCCAACCTCCTACTACGAGCAGTACTTC
CASSPTSYYEQYF
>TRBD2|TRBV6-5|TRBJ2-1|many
TGTGCCAGCAGTTACAGGAGAAATAGCGGGAGGGAAGTGTTTGAGCAGTTCTTC
CASSYRRNSGREVFEQFF
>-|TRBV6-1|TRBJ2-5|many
TGTGCCAGCAGTACCCGGACTACGGAGACCCAGTACTTC
CASSTRTTETQYF
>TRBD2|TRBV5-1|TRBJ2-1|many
TGCGCCAGCATCGAAGGGACTAGCGGCTACAATGAGCAGTTCTTC
CASIEGTSGYNEQFF
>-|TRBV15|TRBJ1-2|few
TGTGCCACCAGAAACCTCCGCCGTTATCGGATCGGGGGCTACACCTTC
CATRNLRRYRIGGYTF
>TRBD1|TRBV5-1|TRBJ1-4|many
TGCGCCAGCAGCTACTTGACAGGGGTAGGGGAAAAACTGTTTTTT
CASSYLTGVGEKLFF
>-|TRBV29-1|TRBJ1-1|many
TGCAGCGTTGCAGTGAACACTGAAGCTTTCTTT
CSVAVNTEAFF
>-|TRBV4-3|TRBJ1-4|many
TGCGCCAGCAGCCAAAGAGGGCTAACCTGGAACCGACCGGAAAAACTGTTTTTT
CASSQRGLTWNRPEKLFF
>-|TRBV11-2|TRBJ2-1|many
TGTGCCAGCACCCCCGTTGGGGATGAGCAGTTCTTC
CASTPVGDEQFF
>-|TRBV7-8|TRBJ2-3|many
TGTGCCAGCAGCTTAGGAGGGGGTAGGGCAGATACGCAGTATTTT
CASSLGGGRADTQYF
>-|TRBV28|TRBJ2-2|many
TGTGCCAGCAGGGAAAACAGGGCCGGGACCGGGGAGCTGTTTTTT
CASRENRAGTGELFF
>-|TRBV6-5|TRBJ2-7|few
TGTGCCAGCAGTTCCGGACCGGTTCGAGCCGAGCAGTACTTC
CASSSGPVRAEQYF
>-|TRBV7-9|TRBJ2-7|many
TGTGCCAGCAGCTCAATGGTCAGGGAAATCAACGAGCAGTACTTC
CASSSMVREINEQYF
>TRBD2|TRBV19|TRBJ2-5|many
TGTGCCACCAAGTCGGGGGGAGAGACCCAGTACTTC
CATKSGGETQYF
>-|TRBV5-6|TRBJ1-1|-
TGTGCCAGCAGCTTGAACAGGTTGAGCACTGAAGCTTTCTTT
CASSLNRLSTEAFF
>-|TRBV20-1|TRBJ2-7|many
TGCAGTGCTAGAGTAGTCGGCCTGGGTCGAACTTACGAGCAGTACTTC
CSARVVGLGRTYEQYF
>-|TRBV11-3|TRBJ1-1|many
TGTGCCAGCAGCTTAGGAGGCAGATTGAACACTGAAGCTTTCTTT
CASSLGGRLNTEAFF
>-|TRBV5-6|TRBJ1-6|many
TGTGCCAGCAGCTTTTCGCAGGCACCCCTCCACTTT
CASSFSQAPLHF
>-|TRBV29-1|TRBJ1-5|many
TGCAGCGTTGCGGACAGCTTTAATCAGCCCCAGCATTTT
CSVADSFNQPQHF
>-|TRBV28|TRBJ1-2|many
TGTGCCAGCACCACCTCCTATGGCTACACCTTC
CASTTSYGYTF
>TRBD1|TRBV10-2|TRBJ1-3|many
TGCGCCAGCATGCCGGGACAGGGGGCCGGAGGAAACACCATATATTTT
CASMPGQGAGGNTIYF
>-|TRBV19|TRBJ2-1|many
TGTGCCAGTGGCCCCCTGCCGGGCGGAAGCTCCTACAATGAGCAGTTCTTC
CASGPLPGGSSYNEQFF
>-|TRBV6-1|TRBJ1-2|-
TGTGCCAGCGCCCAATCCACCCGGGGCTACACCTTC
CASAQSTRGYTF
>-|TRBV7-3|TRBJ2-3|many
TGTGCCAGCAGCTTGGGAGGCCGGACGATCACAGATACGCAGTATTTT
CASSLGGRTITDTQYF
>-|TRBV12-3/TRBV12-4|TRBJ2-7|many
TGTGCCAGCAGTCCCCGGACAATGGAGTACGAGCAGTACTTC
CASSPRTMEYEQYF
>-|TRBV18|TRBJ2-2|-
TGTGCCAGCTCACCTCGACAGCTGAACACCGGGGAGCTGTTTTTT
CASSPRQLNTGELFF
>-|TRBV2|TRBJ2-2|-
TGTGCCAGCAGCGATAAGCGGTACCGGGAGCTGTTTTTT
CASSDKRYRELFF
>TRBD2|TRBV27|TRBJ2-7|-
TGTGCCAGCATGGGTCTAGCGGGACACAACGAGCAGTACTTC
CASMGLAGHNEQYF
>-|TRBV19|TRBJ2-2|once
TGTGCCAGTAGTATGCGGGACTTCACCGGGGAGCTGTTTTTT
CASSMRDFTGELFF
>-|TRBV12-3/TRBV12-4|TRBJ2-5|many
TGTGCCAGCAGCCAAGACAGGCTCCAAGAGACCCAGTACTTC
CASSQDRLQETQYF
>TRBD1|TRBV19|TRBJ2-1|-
TGTGCCAGTAGTCTGGGACAGGGGAGGGGTAAGCAGTTCTTC
CASSLGQGRGKQFF
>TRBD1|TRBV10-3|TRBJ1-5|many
TGTGCCATCAGTGAGTACGACAGGGACGGTCAGCCCCAGCATTTT
CAISEYDRDGQPQHF
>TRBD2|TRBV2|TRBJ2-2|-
TGTGCCAGCAGCCAGACTAGCGGGAGGGCCGTAGCCGGGGAGCTGTTTTTT
CASSQTSGRAVAGELFF
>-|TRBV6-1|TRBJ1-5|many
TGTGCCAGCAGTCGAGCCCCCAATCAGCCCCAGCATTTT
CASSRAPNQPQHF
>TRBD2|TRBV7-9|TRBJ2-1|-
TGTGCCAGCAGCTTAGCGCGGGGACTAGCGGTGAGCTCCTACAATGAGCAGTTCTTC
CASSLARGLAVSSYNEQFF
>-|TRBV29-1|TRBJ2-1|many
TGCAGCGTGGGCGGGGCCCAAAGCTACAATGAGCAGTTCTTC
CSVGGAQSYNEQFF
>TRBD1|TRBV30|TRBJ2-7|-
TGTGCCTGGAGCCCGGACAGGGGGCTCCCCGGCGAGCAGTACTTC
CAWSPDRGLPGEQYF
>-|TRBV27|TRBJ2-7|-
TGTGCCAGCAGTTTATTGCCGGGGGCTAGCTACGAGCAGTACTTC
CASSLLPGASYEQYF
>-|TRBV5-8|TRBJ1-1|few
TGTGCCAGCAGCTTTCTCGGGGAGGGGCACACTGAAGCTTTCTTT
CASSFLGEGHTEAFF
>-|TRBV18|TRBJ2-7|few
TGTGCCAGCTCACCATTTAAGGGCGAGTACGAGCAGTACTTC
CASSPFKGEYEQYF
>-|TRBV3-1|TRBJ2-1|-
TGTGCCAGCAGGGACTTGACCCACCTGGGGGAGCAGTTCTTC
CASRDLTHLGEQFF
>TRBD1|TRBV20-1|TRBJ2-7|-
TGCAGTGCTAGAGATCCGGACAGGGGGGCCTACGAGCAGTACTTC
CSARDPDRGAYEQYF
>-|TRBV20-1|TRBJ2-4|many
TGCAGTGCTAGAGAATTAGTTACTAGTTATGACATTCAGTACTTC
CSARELVTSYDIQYF
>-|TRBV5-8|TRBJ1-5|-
TGTGCCAGCAGCTTGGTAGGCAGGGGCATCAATCAGCCCCAGCATTTT
CASSLVGRGINQPQHF
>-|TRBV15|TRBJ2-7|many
TGTGCCACCAGCAGTCGATACCCCTACGAGCAGTACTTC
CATSSRYPYEQYF
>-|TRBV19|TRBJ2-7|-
TGTGCCAGTAGTATAGATGGAGACAGTTCTGACGAGCAGTACTTC
CASSIDGDSSDEQYF
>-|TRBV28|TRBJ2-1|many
TGTGCCAGCCACTCCCGGACGTCCTACAATGAGCAGTTCTTC
CASHSRTSYNEQFF
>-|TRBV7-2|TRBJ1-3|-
TGTGCCAGCGGAGGTACAGGGCATACTGGAAACACCATATATTTT
CASGGTGHTGNTIYF
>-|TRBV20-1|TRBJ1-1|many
TGCAGTGCCCTGGCCAGCGCGAACACTGAAGCTTTCTTT
CSALASANTEAFF
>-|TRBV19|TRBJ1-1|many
TGTGCCAGTAGTCCGGGACGGGTGAACACTGAAGCTTTCTTT
CASSPGRVNTEAFF
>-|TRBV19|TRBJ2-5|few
TGTGCCAGTAGTCCCGGGCCGGCCGGAGAAGAGACCCAGTACTTC
CASSPGPAGEETQYF
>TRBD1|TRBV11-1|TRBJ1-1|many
TGTGCCAGCAGCTTCGGGACAGACACTGAAGCTTTCTTT
CASSFGTDTEAFF
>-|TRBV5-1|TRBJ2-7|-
TGCGCCAGCAGCCCCTCTTTGCAGTCCTACGAGCAGTACTTC
CASSPSLQSYEQYF
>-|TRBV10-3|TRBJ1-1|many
TGTGCCATCAGTGTAGAGCAGAGAGAAACTGAAGCTTTCTTT
CAISVEQRETEAFF